These 24 T cell receptor beta chains originate from one sample sequenced in a study of blood T cell repertoires in COVID-19. The data were produced by immunoSEQ multiplex PCR, yet TCRdb's version contains in-frame clones alone and is incomplete. Found here are under 400,000 clones, around 90% of them singletons; the top ten hold less than 3.5%. Specimen: peripheral blood. Receptors were obtained from a woman in her thirties with COVID-19, enrolled during active disease.

This rearrangement joins TRBV9 to TRBJ2-3, with TRBD2 matching 11 bases. Germline assignment: CDR1 SGDLS and CDR2 YYNGEE. V shed 4 bases and J 3 bases; nucleotides not matched to a gene: 13. The CDR3 runs to 18 residues. This CDR3 is CASSPRPLTSGATDTQYF. DNA for the CDR3: TGTGCCAGCAGCCCTCGTCCCCTGACTAGCGGGGCAACAGATACGCAGTATTTT. Filled out from reference TRBV9 and TRBJ2-3, the complete variable domain reads DSGVTQTPKHLITATGQRVTLRCSPRSGDLSVYWYQQSLDQGLQFLIQYYNGEERAKGNILERFSAQQFPDLHSELNLSSLELGDSALYFCASSPRPLTSGATDTQYFGPGTRLTVL.

The chain carries TRBV3-1 (or the pseudogene TRBV3-2) and TRBJ2-7; 9 bases agree with TRBD1. After removal of 4 bases from V and 5 bases from J, the junction contained 9 bases not matched to a gene. This CDR3 comprises 15 residues. Germline-derived CDR1 and CDR2 are LGHDT and YNNKEL (reference sequence). CDR3 nucleotides: TGTGCCAGCAGCCCGCACAGGGGGCTCGCGGACGAGCAGTACTTC. It specifies CASSPHRGLADEQYF.

The chain recombines TRBV5-1 with TRBJ2-2; D is unclear. This CDR3 is built from 14 residues. Trimming stripped 7 bases from V and 5 bases from J, with 15 bases between. Germline-derived CDR1 and CDR2 are SGHRS and YFSETQ. The CDR3 nucleotides read TGCGCCAGCCTCCCAACCTCGGAGACCGGGGAGCTGTTTTTT. It encodes CASLPTSETGELFF.

The chain couples TRBV3-1 (or the pseudogene TRBV3-2) to TRBJ2-1; D is perhaps TRBD2 (6 bases). The CDR3 totals 12 residues. Trimming took off 4 bases at V and 9 bases at J, with 10 bases between the two ends. Germline V CDR1 and CDR2: LGHDT, YNNKEL (reference sequence). The CDR3 DNA sequence: TGTGCCAGCAGCCGGCGGGATGGTGAGCAGTTCTTC. Translating it yields CASSRRDGEQFF.

V and J are TRBV2 and TRBJ1-6; D is unclear. The CDR3 consists of 15 residues. The V end lost 6 bases, the J end lost 3 bases, and 12 bases lay between the germline ends. Germline CDR1 SNHLY, CDR2 FYNNEI. The CDR3 loop reads CASSPVGFYNSPLHF. Here the CDR3 DNA reads TGTGCCAGCAGCCCGGTCGGGTTCTATAATTCACCCCTCCACTTT.

The chain links TRBV4-1 to TRBJ1-2; no firm D call. Trimming took off 5 bases at V and 1 base at J, with 8 bases between the two ends. The CDR3 totals 13 residues. The germline V gene encodes CDR1 MGHRA and CDR2 YSYEKL. CDR3: CASSSDINYGYTF. The CDR3 DNA reads as TGCGCCAGCAGCTCCGACATTAACTATGGCTACACCTTC.

This clone has ten or more counts. The chain combines TRBV7-9 with TRBJ1-4; 7 bases line up with TRBD1. The J segment lost 12 bases and the V segment lost 5 bases, leaving 9 bases of the junction unmatched. The CDR3 is made up of 13 amino acids. Germline V lookup: CDR1 SEHNR, CDR2 FQNEAQ (reference sequence). The CDR3 is CASSPGDSGELFF. The CDR3 region has the DNA TGTGCCAGCAGCCCCGGGGACAGCGGAGAACTGTTTTTT.

The chain is built from TRBV6-5 and TRBJ1-2; D gene unclear. The CDR3 covers 16 residues. V was shortened by 0 bases and J by 8 bases, with 19 bases between the two germline ends. CDR1 and CDR2 (germline): MNHEY, SVGAGI. CDR3 loop: CASSYSQSVLLRGYTF. CDR3 nucleotide sequence: TGTGCCAGCAGTTACTCCCAGTCGGTCCTTTTGAGGGGCTACACCTTC.

V gene TRBV7-2 combines with J gene TRBJ2-2, with 12 bases that match TRBD2. The CDR3 contains 17 residues. V lost 5 bases, J lost 4 bases, and 8 bases stayed unmatched. CDR1 is SGHTA and CDR2 is FQGNSA in the germline V gene. The CDR3 loop is CASSPTGLAGRTGELFF. The CDR3, as DNA: TGTGCCAGCAGCCCGACCGGACTAGCGGGACGCACCGGGGAGCTGTTTTTT.

This chain uses TRBV27 with TRBJ1-1, with D possibly being TRBD1 (5 bases). The V end lost 4 bases, the J end lost 7 bases, and 13 bases lay between the germline ends. The CDR3 is 13 amino acids. The germline V gene has CDR1 MNHEY and CDR2 SMNVEV (reference sequence). This chain's CDR3 is CASSSLDRFEAFF. For the CDR3, the DNA is TGTGCCAGCAGTTCCCTCGACAGATTTGAAGCTTTCTTT.

The J gene is TRBJ1-2, the V gene TRBV11-2; D might be TRBD1 (5 bases). The CDR3 is 14 residues long. V lost 5 bases and J 8 bases, leaving 18 bases between the germline ends. Germline-derived CDR1 and CDR2 are SGHAT and FQNNGV. This CDR3 reads CASSLRQIGSGYTF. CDR3 DNA: TGTGCCAGCAGCCTACGACAGATAGGATCAGGCTACACCTTC. Full variable domain (rest looked up from reference TRBV11-2 and TRBJ1-2): EAGVAQSPRYKIIEKRQSVAFWCNPISGHATLYWYQQILGQGPKLLIQFQNNGVVDDSQLPKDRFSAERLKGVDSTLKIQPAKLEDSAVYLCASSLRQIGSGYTFGSGTRLTVV.

This chain connects TRBV6-5 to TRBJ1-1, with D hard to call. The CDR3 has 14 amino acids. Trimming stripped 0 bases from V and 1 base from J, with 6 bases between. In germline, CDR1 is MNHEY, CDR2 SVGAGI. CDR3 bases: TGTGCCAGCAGTTACTCTCTCCGGAACACTGAAGCTTTCTTT. It codes for CASSYSLRNTEAFF.

This clone has a single count. The rearrangement joins TRBV28 to TRBJ2-7; TRBD2 agrees at 11 bases. Trimming at V came to 5 bases and at J to 10 bases, leaving 13 bases not matched to a gene. Germline loops: CDR1 MDHEN, CDR2 SYDVKM. CDR3 size: 15 residues. CDR3 sequence reads: CASSAQTSGNPRQYF. CDR3 in DNA: TGTGCCAGCAGTGCCCAGACTAGCGGGAACCCCAGACAGTACTTC.

J is TRBJ2-3 and V is TRBV7-3; 7 bases line up with TRBD1. CDR3 length equals 14 residues. Losses at the gene ends were 6 bases for V and 3 bases for J; bases not matched to a gene: 6. Germline V lookup: CDR1 SGHTA, CDR2 FQGTGA. CDR3 sequence: CASRETGFTDTQYF. CDR3 DNA sequence: TGTGCCAGCAGGGAGACAGGGTTTACAGATACGCAGTATTTT.

The chain uses TRBV3-1 (or the pseudogene TRBV3-2) and TRBJ2-3, with D possibly being TRBD1 (5 bases). CDR1 and CDR2 from the germline V gene are LGHDT and YNNKEL (reference sequence). The CDR3 has 17 amino acids. V lost 4 bases and J 5 bases, leaving 22 bases between the germline ends. This CDR3 is CASSPTRTLTGVDTQYF. CDR3 DNA: TGTGCCAGCAGCCCGACCAGAACTTTAACAGGTGTAGATACGCAGTATTTT.

The chain couples TRBV3-1 (or the pseudogene TRBV3-2) to TRBJ1-1; unclear D gene. The CDR3 is made up of 13 amino acids. Trimming removed 1 base from V and 6 bases from J, with 9 bases in between. CDR1 is LGHDT and CDR2 is YNNKEL in the germline V gene (reference sequence). This chain's CDR3 is CASSQVRGSEAFF. Written as DNA, the CDR3 is TGTGCCAGCAGCCAAGTCCGGGGATCTGAAGCTTTCTTT.

The table lists this clone with a count of one. The V gene is TRBV7-2, the J gene TRBJ2-4; the D gene is possibly TRBD2 (6 bases). The CDR3 is made up of 13 amino acids. Trimming cost V 5 bases and J 9 bases, with 14 bases left between them. The germline V gene encodes CDR1 SGHTA and CDR2 FQGNSA. The CDR3 bases are TGTGCCAGCAGCCGCGGGCGGGATGGCATTCAGTACTTC. The encoded protein is CASSRGRDGIQYF.

The V gene is TRBV18, the J gene TRBJ2-1; 8 positions match TRBD2. The CDR3 runs 17 residues. Trimming took 0 bases from V and 7 from J; bases not matched to a gene: 11. Germline CDR1 and CDR2: KGHSH and LQKENI. The CDR3, as DNA: TGTGCCAGCTCACCACCGAAACGACCCACGGGAGGGAATGAGCAGTTCTTC. Translation gives CASSPPKRPTGGNEQFF.

This sequence joins TRBV5-1 and TRBJ1-3, with a weak D call TRBD1 (5 bases). The V and J ends lost 4 bases and 0 bases respectively, with 20 bases between them. Germline V gene data show CDR1 as SGHRS and CDR2 as YFSETQ. The CDR3 contains 18 residues. CDR3 DNA sequence: TGCGCCAGCAGCCCCATGACAGTGCCCTCCTTCTCTGGAAACACCATATATTTT. It codes for CASSPMTVPSFSGNTIYF.

The rearrangement uses TRBV11-2 and TRBJ1-4, with D maybe TRBD1 (5 bases). V lost 5 bases and J lost 0, with 13 bases in between. Germline V gene sequence: CDR1 SGHAT, CDR2 FQNNGV. The CDR3 runs 16 residues. The CDR3 spells CASSPRRAATNEKLFF. The CDR3 DNA reads as TGTGCCAGCAGCCCCCGCAGGGCCGCAACTAATGAAAAACTGTTTTTT. The variable domain in full, with the rest retrieved from reference TRBV11-2 and TRBJ1-4, is EAGVAQSPRYKIIEKRQSVAFWCNPISGHATLYWYQQILGQGPKLLIQFQNNGVVDDSQLPKDRFSAERLKGVDSTLKIQPAKLEDSAVYLCASSPRRAATNEKLFFGSGTQLSVL.

V usage is TRBV5-1 and J usage is TRBJ2-5, with D possibly matching TRBD2 (5 bases). V lost 3 bases and J lost 2, with 14 bases in between. This CDR3 is built from 15 residues. CDR1 is SGHRS, CDR2 YFSETQ, per germline. CDR3 amino acids: CASSWLGDIQETQYF. The CDR3 bases are TGCGCCAGCAGCTGGCTCGGGGATATTCAAGAGACCCAGTACTTC.

This chain joins TRBV29-1 and TRBJ2-1; 9 nucleotides agree with TRBD2. The J segment lost 6 bases and the V segment lost 4 bases, leaving 4 bases of the junction unmatched. There are 13 residues in the CDR3. The germline CDR1 and CDR2 sequences are SQVTM and ANQGSEA. CDR3 protein: CSVGGRAINEQFF. The CDR3 nucleotides read TGCAGCGTTGGCGGGAGGGCTATCAATGAGCAGTTCTTC.

V is TRBV24-1 and J is TRBJ2-3, with 14 nucleotides matching TRBD2. With 9 bases clipped from V and 3 bases from J, the junction kept 4 bases outside the gene matches. CDR1 is KGHDR, CDR2 SFDVKD, per germline. The CDR3 is made up of 15 amino acids. Here the CDR3 DNA reads TGTGCCACCGTCGGGACTAGCGGGAGTACAGATACGCAGTATTTT. Residues: CATVGTSGSTDTQYF.

The rearrangement links TRBV5-5 to TRBJ2-1; tentative D call: TRBD2 (7 bases). Trimming left V 4 bases short and J 10 bases short, with 12 bases between. The CDR3 extends over 12 amino acids. CDR1 is SGHKS and CDR2 is YYEKEE in the germline V gene (reference sequence). This CDR3 is CASSPRGGEQFF. DNA of the CDR3: TGTGCCAGCAGCCCAAGGGGGGGAGAGCAGTTCTTC.